Detailed here is one T cell receptor (beta chain). The data are from a study of cytomegalovirus exposure and HLA in healthy donors. The CDR3 totals 15 residues. Unmatched junction bases numbered 8, after V lost 3 bases and J lost 9 bases. Looked up from germline, CDR1 is LNHDA and CDR2 is SQIVND (reference sequence). It was with 60 Vbeta and 13 Jbeta primers that the PCR ran. TCRdb's copy holds only in-frame clones and misses some; the assay was immunoSEQ multiplex PCR. The sample holds about 170,000 clones, roughly three quarters seen once. The rearrangement uses TRBV19 and TRBJ1-6, with 7 bases lining up with TRBD1. The sample was PBMCs. This sequence was found in a woman in her fifties or sixties in good health and CMV-seropositive. CDR3 bases: TGTGCCAGTAGTATCCCGGGACACAGGGGTTCACCCCTCCACTTT. This gives the protein CASSIPGHRGSPLHF.